A single sample gave rise to the 7 T cell receptor beta chains below, sequenced in a study of response to subunit inactivated influenza vaccine. TCRdb called the RT-PCR reads again in MiXCR, with one record for every CDR3 protein. Of 710,000 or so distinct CDR3 sequences listed, less than 20% are singletons. The specimen comprised PBMCs from blood, sampled roughly 12 days after vaccination. These receptors came from a man over 45 who received an inactivated influenza vaccine.

The chain combines TRBV18 with TRBJ2-7; D might be TRBD1 (6 bases). Trimming took 6 bases from V and 5 from J, leaving 8 bases between them. This CDR3 spans 11 amino acids. The germline V gene encodes CDR1 KGHSH and CDR2 LQKENI. This CDR3 is CASSGQNEQYF. Written as DNA, the CDR3 is TGTGCCAGCTCCGGACAGAACGAGCAGTACTTC.

This clonotype was picked up a small number of times. The chain carries TRBV5-1 and TRBJ2-1; 7 bases line up with TRBD1. V shed 4 bases and J 10 bases; nucleotides not matched to a gene: 2. Looked up from germline, CDR1 is SGHRS and CDR2 is YFSETQ. There are 11 residues in the CDR3. The CDR3 here is CASSLTGEQFF. In DNA, the CDR3 is TGCGCCAGCAGCCTGACAGGGGAGCAGTTCTTC.

This clonotype was detected a few times. This chain joins TRBV6-1 and TRBJ1-6; D is unresolved. V was cut by 6 bases and J by 8 bases, with 14 bases left in between. There are 14 residues in the CDR3. The V gene's germline CDR1 is MNHNS and CDR2 SASEGT. The DNA of the CDR3 is TGTGCCAGCAGCTTGGGAGCAGGATATTCACCCCTCCACTTT. Protein sequence: CASSLGAGYSPLHF.

This clonotype appeared a few times. This rearrangement joins TRBV12-3 or TRBV12-4 to TRBJ1-2; TRBD1 might be the D (6 bases). Trimming took off 6 bases at V and 7 bases at J, with 15 bases between the two ends. The CDR3 runs 13 residues. In DNA, the CDR3 is TGTGCCAGCAGCTCCTTCGGGACACTTGGCTACACCTTC. Translated, it gives CASSSFGTLGYTF.

This clonotype was found a few times. The chain carries TRBV7-2 and TRBJ1-4; 8 bases are a match to TRBD1. CDR3 size: 14 residues. The trim removed 3 bases at V and 7 bases at J, leaving 4 bases unmatched. Germline V CDR1 and CDR2: SGHTA, FQGNSA. This CDR3 reads CASSFGQGSEKLFF. DNA of the CDR3: TGTGCCAGCAGCTTCGGACAGGGAAGTGAAAAACTGTTTTTT.

The genes are TRBV10-3 and TRBJ2-1; D remains unclear. CDR1 ENHRY and CDR2 SYGVKD come from the germline V gene. This CDR3 region has 12 residues. With 3 bases removed from V and 6 bases from J, the gap between germline ends came to 6 bases. This CDR3 reads CAISEWSNEQFF. In DNA form, the CDR3 reads TGTGCCATCAGTGAATGGTCCAATGAGCAGTTCTTC.

This chain joins TRBV5-1 and TRBJ2-1, with TRBD1 identical over 7 bases. Per the germline V gene, CDR1 is SGHRS and CDR2 is YFSETQ. The junction had 4 bases not matched to a gene; V was cut back by 4 bases and J by 6 bases. The CDR3 has 13 residues. CDR3 nucleotides: TGCGCCAGCAGCCCGGGACAGCTCAATGAGCAGTTCTTC. Translating it yields CASSPGQLNEQFF.